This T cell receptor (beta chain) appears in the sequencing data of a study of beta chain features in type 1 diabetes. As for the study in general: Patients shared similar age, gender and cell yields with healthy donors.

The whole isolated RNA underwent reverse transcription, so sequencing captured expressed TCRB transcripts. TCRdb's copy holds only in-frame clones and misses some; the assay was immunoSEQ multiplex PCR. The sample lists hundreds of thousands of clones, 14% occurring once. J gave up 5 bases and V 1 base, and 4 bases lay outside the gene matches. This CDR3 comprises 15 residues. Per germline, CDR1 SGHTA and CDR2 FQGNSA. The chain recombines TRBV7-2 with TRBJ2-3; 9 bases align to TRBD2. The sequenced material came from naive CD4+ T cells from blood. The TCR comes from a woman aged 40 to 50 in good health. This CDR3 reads CASSLVSGGVDTQYF. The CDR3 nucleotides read TGTGCCAGCAGCTTAGTTAGCGGGGGAGTAGATACGCAGTATTTT.